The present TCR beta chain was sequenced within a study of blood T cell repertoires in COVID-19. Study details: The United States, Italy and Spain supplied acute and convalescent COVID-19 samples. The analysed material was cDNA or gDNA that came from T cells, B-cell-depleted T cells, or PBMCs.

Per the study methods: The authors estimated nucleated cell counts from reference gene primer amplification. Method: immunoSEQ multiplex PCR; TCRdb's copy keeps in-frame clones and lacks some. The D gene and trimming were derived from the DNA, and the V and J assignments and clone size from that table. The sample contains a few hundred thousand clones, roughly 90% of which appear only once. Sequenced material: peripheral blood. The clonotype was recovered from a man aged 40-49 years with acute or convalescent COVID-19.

The CDR3, as DNA: TGTGCCAGCAGCTGGGGTACTAGCGAGACTGAGCAGTTCTTC. Amino acid sequence: CASSWGTSETEQFF. The V call is TRBV9, the J call TRBJ2-1; 7 bases line up with TRBD2. With V trimmed by 4 bases and J by 9 bases, 10 bases remained unmatched. CDR1 is SGDLS, CDR2 YYNGEE, per germline. The CDR3 totals 14 residues.